Presented here are 8 T cell receptor beta chains from one specimen sequenced in a study of tumor T cells in aggressive B-cell lymphoma. Measured with immunoSEQ multiplex PCR; TCRdb has only the in-frame clones, and not every one. Among 9,500 to 12,000 clones listed, roughly 90% were seen once. Material: tumor tissue. These receptors were obtained from an adult with diffuse large B cell lymphoma.

The genes are TRBV5-8 and TRBJ1-1, with 7 bases fitting TRBD1. There are 16 residues in the CDR3. The germline gives CDR1 SGHTS, CDR2 YDEGEE. Losses at the gene ends were 4 bases for V and 4 bases for J; bases not matched to a gene: 13. CDR3: CASSHLPDRAGTEAFF. In DNA, the CDR3 is TGTGCCAGCAGCCACTTACCTGACAGGGCTGGCACTGAAGCTTTCTTT. Full variable domain (rest looked up from reference TRBV5-8 and TRBJ1-1): EAGVTQSPTHLIKTRGQQATLRCSPISGHTSVYWYQQALGLGLQFLLWYDEGEERNRGNFPPRFSGRQFPNYSSELNVNALELEDSALYLCASSHLPDRAGTEAFFGQGTRLTVV.

The CDR3 sequence is CSVGAGVGYTF. The CDR3 region has the DNA TGCAGCGTTGGGGCAGGGGTAGGCTACACCTTC. The chain couples TRBV29-1 to TRBJ1-2; D is perhaps TRBD1 (6 bases). The V and J ends lost 4 bases and 8 bases respectively, with 11 bases between them. Germline V gives CDR1 SQVTM, CDR2 ANQGSEA. The CDR3 contains 11 residues.

This clone turned up a few times. The J gene is TRBJ1-4, the V gene TRBV28, with unresolved D. Per germline, CDR1 MDHEN and CDR2 SYDVKM. The CDR3 contains 13 residues. V lost 4 bases and J lost 5, with 8 bases in between. The DNA for the CDR3 is TGTGCCAGCAGTTCGACAAGAAATGAAAAACTGTTTTTT. This gives the protein CASSSTRNEKLFF.

Remarks on this clone: Mismatch with germline at one junction end may stem from a read error. V and J are TRBV5-5 and TRBJ1-3; D gene unclear. CDR3 size: 13 residues. CDR1 and CDR2 from the germline V gene are SGHKS and YYEKEE (reference sequence). This CDR3 is CASSGGLGLTIHF. The CDR3 nucleotides read TGTGCCAGCAGCGGAGGACTGGGATTAACCATACATTTT.

The rearrangement uses TRBV6-5 and TRBJ1-4; TRBD1 agrees at 9 bases. The length of the CDR3 is 14 residues. Per germline, CDR1 MNHEY and CDR2 SVGAGI. The ends lost 6 bases at V and 5 bases at J; junction bases unmatched: 4. The CDR3 region has the DNA TGTGCCAGCAGGGCCGGGACAGGGAATGAAAAACTGTTTTTT. Residues: CASRAGTGNEKLFF.

The chain links TRBV6-5 to TRBJ2-2, with 7 bases lining up with TRBD1. The germline V gene has CDR1 MNHEY and CDR2 SVGAGI. The CDR3 runs 15 residues. Trimming removed 7 bases from V and 3 bases from J; junction bases left unmatched: 8. The CDR3 nucleotides read TGTGCCAGCACGCTCAGGGGGAGCCACACCGGGGAGCTGTTTTTT. Encoded protein: CASTLRGSHTGELFF.

The chain links TRBV9 to TRBJ2-2, with 7 bases identical to TRBD1. V shed 3 bases, J shed 6 bases, and the junction held 5 bases outside the gene matches. Germline V gene sequence: CDR1 SGDLS, CDR2 YYNGEE. The length of the CDR3 is 14 residues. CDR3 DNA sequence: TGTGCCAGCAGCGCATACAGGGGTGCCGGGGAGCTGTTTTTT. It specifies CASSAYRGAGELFF.

V gene TRBV2 combines with J gene TRBJ1-2, with 9 nucleotides matching TRBD1. The CDR3 has 16 residues. Germline values: CDR1 SNHLY, CDR2 FYNNEI. Trimming took 2 bases from V and 5 from J; bases not matched to a gene: 9. The CDR3 DNA reads TGTGCCAGCAGTGAATTCTCGGGACAGGGCCTTTATGGCTACACCTTC. Translated: CASSEFSGQGLYGYTF. Filled out from reference TRBV2 and TRBJ1-2, the complete variable domain reads EPEVTQTPSHQVTQMGQEVILRCVPISNHLYFYWYRQILGQKVEFLVSFYNNEISEKSEIFDDQFSVERPDGSNFTLKIRSTKLEDSAMYFCASSEFSGQGLYGYTFGSGTRLTVV.